The clone carrying this T cell receptor beta chain occurred once. This specimen comes from a study of blood T cell repertoires in COVID-19. Participant reports of clinical history set cohort assignment. The CDR3 contains 14 residues. Trimming took 6 bases from V and 10 from J; bases not matched to a gene: 8. CDR1 and CDR2 (germline): MGHDK, SYGVNS. The protocol was immunoSEQ multiplex PCR, while the TCRdb copy is restricted to in-frame clones and leaves out a portion. The sample lists nearly 300,000 clones, around 92% occurring once. This chain uses TRBV25-1 with TRBJ1-4; 10 bases line up with TRBD1. The specimen sequenced was PBMCs or T cells enriched from blood (not recorded which). The source of this sequence is a woman aged 50 to 60 who had been exposed to COVID-19. Here the CDR3 DNA reads TGTGCCAGCAGAACCGGGACAGGGGAATCAAAACTGTTTTTT. This encodes CASRTGTGESKLFF.